A selection of T cell receptor beta chains follows, all from one sample in a study of blood T cell repertoires in COVID-19. The repertoire was sequenced with immunoSEQ multiplex PCR; TCRdb's copy has only in-frame clones and lacks some. The sample holds around 160,000 clones, 70% to 90% seen once. Sequencing input: peripheral blood. Every receptor here comes from a woman between 40 and 50 years old with active or convalescent COVID-19. Each CDR3 is given with its conserved first and last residue. The order of the fields is V gene, clone size, D gene, J gene, CDR3 DNA, CDR3 protein. The D gene is left open where the match is weak. Not all rows give a size; the values are once, few, many and, for expanded clones, a class.

V gene: TRBV5-6; clone size: -; D gene: TRBD1; J gene: TRBJ2-7; CDR3 DNA: TGTGCCAGCAGCTTGGGGGGACAGGGGGCCGTCTACGAGCAGTACTTC; CDR3 protein: CASSLGGQGAVYEQYF
V gene: TRBV6-5; clone size: -; D gene: TRBD1; J gene: TRBJ1-1; CDR3 DNA: TGTGCCAGCGCGCGGACAGGCTTCCAGAACACTGAAGCTTTCTTT; CDR3 protein: CASARTGFQNTEAFF
V gene: TRBV7-6; clone size: -; D gene: -; J gene: TRBJ1-3; CDR3 DNA: TGTGCCAGCAGCCCAGCGGGGCGGAGCTCTGGAAACACCATATATTTT; CDR3 protein: CASSPAGRSSGNTIYF
V gene: TRBV15; clone size: -; D gene: TRBD1; J gene: TRBJ1-5; CDR3 DNA: TGTGCCACCAGCAGGGACAGGGTTAGCAATCAGCCCCAGCATTTT; CDR3 protein: CATSRDRVSNQPQHF
V gene: TRBV5-6; clone size: -; D gene: TRBD1; J gene: TRBJ2-2; CDR3 DNA: TGTGCCAGCAGCTTGGAGAGGGGGCGAAACACCGGGGAGCTGTTTTTT; CDR3 protein: CASSLERGRNTGELFF
V gene: TRBV5-4; clone size: -; D gene: TRBD1; J gene: TRBJ1-6; CDR3 DNA: TGTGCCAGCAGCACAGGGGCGGGCTCACCCCTCCACTTT; CDR3 protein: CASSTGAGSPLHF
V gene: TRBV27; clone size: once; D gene: TRBD1; J gene: TRBJ1-2; CDR3 DNA: TGTGCCAGCATGCCCGGGACAGGGGGTACGTGGGGCTACACCTTC; CDR3 protein: CASMPGTGGTWGYTF
V gene: TRBV27; clone size: once; D gene: TRBD1; J gene: TRBJ2-7; CDR3 DNA: TGTGCCAGCAGTTTCCGACAGGGGCCCGAGCAGTACTTC; CDR3 protein: CASSFRQGPEQYF
V gene: TRBV11-2; clone size: -; D gene: TRBD2; J gene: TRBJ2-3; CDR3 DNA: TGTGCCAGCAGCTCCCCCGGACTAGCGGGCAGCACAGATACGCAGTATTTT; CDR3 protein: CASSSPGLAGSTDTQYF
V gene: TRBV9; clone size: -; D gene: -; J gene: TRBJ2-3; CDR3 DNA: TGTGCCAGCAGCGACCAACCGGGCACAGATACGCAGTATTTT; CDR3 protein: CASSDQPGTDTQYF
V gene: TRBV19; clone size: -; D gene: TRBD2; J gene: TRBJ2-3; CDR3 DNA: TGTGCCAGTAGTACGACTAGCGGGAGTTCGGATACGCAGTATTTT; CDR3 protein: CASSTTSGSSDTQYF
V gene: TRBV5-6; clone size: -; D gene: TRBD1; J gene: TRBJ1-6; CDR3 DNA: TGTGCCAGCAGCTTTGGGACAGGATATTCACCCCTCCACTTT; CDR3 protein: CASSFGTGYSPLHF
V gene: TRBV18; clone size: -; D gene: -; J gene: TRBJ1-3; CDR3 DNA: TGTGCCAGCTCACCATTAAGTAAAGGGGGACGCAACACCATATATTTT; CDR3 protein: CASSPLSKGGRNTIYF
V gene: TRBV5-6; clone size: -; D gene: TRBD1; J gene: TRBJ2-6; CDR3 DNA: TGTGCCAGCAGCTTGGTGGGACAGGGGGCGTCCGGGGCCAACGTCCTGACTTTC; CDR3 protein: CASSLVGQGASGANVLTF
V gene: TRBV18; clone size: -; D gene: -; J gene: TRBJ1-4; CDR3 DNA: TGTGCCAGCTCACTCGGGAGTTGGGGTGAAAAACTGTTTTTT; CDR3 protein: CASSLGSWGEKLFF
V gene: TRBV2; clone size: once; D gene: -; J gene: TRBJ2-1; CDR3 DNA: TGTGCCAGCAGGAACAGAGGGCTAGCAGAGGGTAATGAGCAGTTCTTC; CDR3 protein: CASRNRGLAEGNEQFF
V gene: TRBV7-9; clone size: few; D gene: TRBD1; J gene: TRBJ1-4; CDR3 DNA: TGTGCCAGCAGCCATCCGGGACAGCTAAATGAAAAACTGTTTTTT; CDR3 protein: CASSHPGQLNEKLFF
V gene: TRBV5-4; clone size: -; D gene: TRBD2; J gene: TRBJ2-1; CDR3 DNA: TGTGCCAGCAGCTTGGTTTCCAGCGGGGGGTTTAATGAGCAGTTCTTC; CDR3 protein: CASSLVSSGGFNEQFF
V gene: TRBV5-1; clone size: -; D gene: TRBD1; J gene: TRBJ2-7; CDR3 DNA: TGCGCCAGCAGCTTAGGGGGACAGGGGGTTAGCGAGCAGTACTTC; CDR3 protein: CASSLGGQGVSEQYF
V gene: TRBV18; clone size: -; D gene: -; J gene: TRBJ2-4; CDR3 DNA: TGTGCCAGCTCACCACCGGGCCAAAACATTCAGTACTTC; CDR3 protein: CASSPPGQNIQYF
V gene: TRBV6-2/TRBV6-3; clone size: -; D gene: TRBD1; J gene: TRBJ2-6; CDR3 DNA: TGTGCCAGCAGTTACTCCTCGGTACAGGGGGCGCTCCCCTCTGGGGCCAACGTCCTGACTTTC; CDR3 protein: CASSYSSVQGALPSGANVLTF
V gene: TRBV24-1; clone size: once; D gene: TRBD1; J gene: TRBJ2-3; CDR3 DNA: TGTGCCACCAGTCATCCCCGGGACAGGGGATACACAGATACGCAGTATTTT; CDR3 protein: CATSHPRDRGYTDTQYF
V gene: TRBV11-2; clone size: -; D gene: TRBD2; J gene: TRBJ2-7; CDR3 DNA: TGTGCCAGCAGCAGATGGCGAGCGGGAGGGACCTACGAGCAGTACTTC; CDR3 protein: CASSRWRAGGTYEQYF
V gene: TRBV7-7; clone size: -; D gene: -; J gene: TRBJ2-6; CDR3 DNA: TGTGCCAGCAGCAAAGGGGGTTCAGGGGCCAACGTCCTGACTTTC; CDR3 protein: CASSKGGSGANVLTF
V gene: TRBV3-1/TRBV3-2; clone size: few; D gene: -; J gene: TRBJ1-4; CDR3 DNA: TGTGCCAGCAGCCAAGGGACCCAGGGTGTAGAAAAACTGTTTTTT; CDR3 protein: CASSQGTQGVEKLFF
V gene: TRBV7-2; clone size: -; D gene: -; J gene: TRBJ1-2; CDR3 DNA: TGTGCCAGCAGCTCCATGGGCCCCACCTTAAGGGGCTACACCTTC; CDR3 protein: CASSSMGPTLRGYTF
V gene: TRBV6-2/TRBV6-3; clone size: -; D gene: TRBD2; J gene: TRBJ2-2; CDR3 DNA: TGTGCCAGCAGCCGTCTCTGGGGGGGGAACACCGGGGAGCTGTTTTTT; CDR3 protein: CASSRLWGGNTGELFF
V gene: TRBV4-3; clone size: once; D gene: TRBD2; J gene: TRBJ2-1; CDR3 DNA: TGCGCCAGCAGCCATAATTTACCGGGACTAGCGGGAGAAGGGTCCTACAATGAGCAGTTCTTC; CDR3 protein: CASSHNLPGLAGEGSYNEQFF
V gene: TRBV6-5; clone size: -; D gene: -; J gene: TRBJ1-1; CDR3 DNA: TGTGCCAGCAGTTACTCCCGCGGCACGAACACTGAAGCTTTCTTT; CDR3 protein: CASSYSRGTNTEAFF
V gene: TRBV6-5; clone size: -; D gene: -; J gene: TRBJ1-2; CDR3 DNA: TGTGCCAGCAGCTGGACAGCCTCTAACTATGGCTACACCTTC; CDR3 protein: CASSWTASNYGYTF
V gene: TRBV18; clone size: -; D gene: -; J gene: TRBJ1-1; CDR3 DNA: TGTGCCAGCTCACCTGATGGGCCAGAAGCTTTCTTT; CDR3 protein: CASSPDGPEAFF
V gene: TRBV11-2; clone size: few; D gene: TRBD1; J gene: TRBJ1-6; CDR3 DNA: TGTGCCAGCAGCCGGACAGGGGAGAATTCACCCCTCCACTTT; CDR3 protein: CASSRTGENSPLHF
V gene: TRBV28; clone size: -; D gene: -; J gene: TRBJ1-1; CDR3 DNA: TGTGCCAGCAGTTTGCTCCGACAGGTTTTTGAAGCTTTCTTT; CDR3 protein: CASSLLRQVFEAFF
V gene: TRBV19; clone size: -; D gene: TRBD2; J gene: TRBJ2-1; CDR3 DNA: TGTGCCAGTAGTAGGGCGCTAGCGGTCGGATTCTCCTACAATGAGCAGTTCTTC; CDR3 protein: CASSRALAVGFSYNEQFF
V gene: TRBV4-1; clone size: -; D gene: -; J gene: TRBJ1-2; CDR3 DNA: TGCGCCAGCAGCCAAGACCACAGTAACTATGGCTACACCTTC; CDR3 protein: CASSQDHSNYGYTF
V gene: TRBV2; clone size: -; D gene: -; J gene: TRBJ2-1; CDR3 DNA: TGTGCCAGCAGATATACTGGGGTTAGGGGCGATGAGCAGTTCTTC; CDR3 protein: CASRYTGVRGDEQFF
V gene: TRBV25-1; clone size: few; D gene: -; J gene: TRBJ1-6; CDR3 DNA: TGTGCCAGCAGTGAATTCCGCCGGAGCTCCTATAATTCACCCCTCCACTTT; CDR3 protein: CASSEFRRSSYNSPLHF